This passage covers 20 T cell receptor beta chains from one sample sequenced in a study of post-analysis software for immune sequencing data. Study-level findings and limits: Controls showed lower frequencies than patients for roughly five TRBV segments, and TRBV5-6, TRBV5-1 and TRBV20-1 were among these.

Their antigens are not known. Built from TCR beta cDNA, the libraries had unique molecular identifiers in them. MiXCR was run by TCRdb on the PCR reads, yielding one entry per CDR3 protein. The data show over 150,000 distinct CDR3 sequences, about 29% seen once. Sequenced sample: blood. The receptors were sampled from a girl under 18 with multiple sclerosis.

The chain couples TRBV20-1 to TRBJ2-3; TRBD2 matches at 12 bases. The length of the CDR3 is 16 residues. The germline gives CDR1 DFQATT, CDR2 SNEGSKA (reference sequence). The trim removed 5 bases at V and 1 base at J, leaving 7 bases unmatched. This CDR3 reads CSARLAGGPGTDTQYF. The CDR3 nucleotides are TGCAGTGCTCGCCTAGCGGGAGGGCCGGGCACAGATACGCAGTATTTT.

The chain carries TRBV20-1 and TRBJ1-2; 9 bases are a match to TRBD1. CDR3 length: 16 residues. Germline loops: CDR1 DFQATT, CDR2 SNEGSKA (reference sequence). V shed 5 bases, J shed 2 bases, and the junction held 12 bases outside the gene matches. CDR3 in amino acids: CSAVPGTGLLNYGYTF. For the CDR3, the DNA is TGCAGTGCTGTTCCCGGGACAGGGCTTCTAAACTATGGCTACACCTTC.

For this clonotype: A read error is possible here, since a much larger clone lies one base away. The V and J genes are TRBV24-1 and TRBJ1-1; D ambiguous. This CDR3 has 16 amino acids. V was trimmed by 3 bases and J by 5 bases, leaving 18 bases between them. The germline CDR1 and CDR2 sequences are KGHDR and SFDVKD. CDR3 DNA sequence: TGTGCCACCAGTGATACCGGGAAGGGCCAAGAAACTGAAGCTTTCTTT. Amino acid sequence: CATSDTGKGQETEAFF.

The chain uses TRBV29-1 and TRBJ2-2, with D possibly matching TRBD2 (5 bases). Germline CDR1 and CDR2: SQVTM and ANQGSEA. Trimming left V 0 bases short and J 5 bases short, with 13 bases between. This CDR3 has 15 amino acids. CDR3 bases: TGCAGCGTTGAAGACCCCCGAACTAGTACCGGGGAGCTGTTTTTT. Its translation: CSVEDPRTSTGELFF.

The V and J genes are TRBV4-1 and TRBJ1-1; weak D call: TRBD1 (5 bases). The CDR3 has 18 residues. V lost 0 bases and J 4 bases, leaving 21 bases between the germline ends. Germline V gene data show CDR1 as MGHRA and CDR2 as YSYEKL. The CDR3 region is CASSQEPPAGLVRTEAFF. As DNA, the CDR3 is TGCGCCAGCAGCCAAGAACCCCCTGCGGGGCTAGTTCGCACTGAAGCTTTCTTT.

This clonotype has a count of ten or more. The chain joins TRBV4-2 to TRBJ2-1, with 7 bases fitting TRBD2. The CDR3 spans 16 residues. V gave up 0 bases and J gave up 4 bases; unmatched junction bases: 6. The germline CDR1 and CDR2 sequences are LGHNA and YNFKEQ. The CDR3 DNA follows: TGTGCCAGCAGCCAAGATCGGGCTAGCGGATACAATGAGCAGTTCTTC. Translation: CASSQDRASGYNEQFF.

V gene TRBV5-1 combines with J gene TRBJ2-3; D tentatively reads TRBD1 or TRBD2 (5 bases each). The CDR3 runs 15 residues. V was cut by 1 base and J by 5 bases, with 14 bases left in between. In germline, CDR1 is SGHRS, CDR2 YFSETQ. Here the CDR3 reads CASSLNPGPGDTQYF. CDR3 coding DNA: TGCGCCAGCAGCTTGAATCCGGGACCCGGAGATACGCAGTATTTT.

A few counts support this clonotype. This chain joins TRBV24-1 and TRBJ2-3, with D perhaps TRBD2 (5 bases). In germline, CDR1 is KGHDR, CDR2 SFDVKD. The CDR3 is made up of 16 amino acids. V shed 4 bases and J shed 2 bases, with 15 bases lying between them. DNA for the CDR3: TGTGCCACCAGTGAGGGCCGTGGCGGACTCACAGATACGCAGTATTTT. Its protein product is CATSEGRGGLTDTQYF.

This clonotype was seen a few times. V is TRBV11-2 and J is TRBJ1-1; D unclear. The CDR3 runs 11 residues. V lost 1 base and J 4 bases, leaving 1 base between the germline ends. From germline, CDR1 is SGHAT and CDR2 FQNNGV. CDR3 nucleotide sequence: TGTGCCAGCAGCTTAGCCACTGAAGCTTTCTTT. As protein: CASSLATEAFF.

This clonotype was detected a few times. The chain uses TRBV5-6 and TRBJ1-3; D ambiguous. Trimming removed 4 bases at V and 0 bases at J, with 17 bases between. The CDR3 contains 17 residues. The germline V gene has CDR1 SGHDT and CDR2 YYEEEE. The CDR3 region has the DNA TGTGCCAGCAGCCGACTCGGGCGGCTCCTCTCTGGAAACACCATATATTTT. This sequence encodes CASSRLGRLLSGNTIYF. The full variable domain, completed using reference TRBV5-6 and TRBJ1-3, is DAGVTQSPTHLIKTRGQQVTLRCSPKSGHDTVSWYQQALGQGPQFIFQYYEEEERQRGNFPDRFSGHQFPNYSSELNVNALLLGDSALYLCASSRLGRLLSGNTIYFGEGSWLTVV.

The V gene is TRBV20-1, the J gene TRBJ2-1; TRBD2 matches at 8 bases. J gave up 3 bases and V 4 bases, and 11 bases lay outside the gene matches. Germline V lookup: CDR1 DFQATT, CDR2 SNEGSKA (reference sequence). CDR3 length equals 16 residues. CDR3 DNA: TGCAGTGCTACCCGCAGACTAGCGAGTATCTACAATGAGCAGTTCTTC. It encodes CSATRRLASIYNEQFF.

As regards this clonotype: Its ends do not fully match the called genes, so a read error is possible. This chain links TRBV6-1 with TRBJ1-2; D not certain. In germline, CDR1 is MNHNS, CDR2 SASEGT. This CDR3 region has 14 residues. The CDR3 DNA follows: TGTGCCAGCAGTGAAACGGCCTCTAACTATGGCTGCACCTTC. Its protein product is CASSETASNYGCTF.

This clonotype was seen repeatedly, ten times or more. The chain is built from TRBV15 and TRBJ2-5, with D perhaps matching TRBD2 (6 bases). V was pared by 3 bases and J by 5 bases, with 13 bases between. This CDR3 spans 14 amino acids. Germline values: CDR1 LNHNV, CDR2 YYDKDF (reference sequence). The CDR3 loop reads CATSSAGLLETQYF. Here the CDR3 DNA reads TGTGCCACCAGCAGCGCGGGACTTTTGGAGACCCAGTACTTC.

Of note for this clonotype: This may arise from a read error, as a much more abundant clone is one base away. The DNA is omitted, as the CDR3 cannot be located on it reliably, and the CDR3 follows TCRdb's listing. The V call is TRBV5-5, the J call TRBJ1-2; the tabulated D call, TRBD1, remains unverified against the DNA. Germline V CDR1 and CDR2: SGHKS, YYEKEE (reference sequence). Ends included, the CDR3 has 13 residues. CDR3: CASSAGGNYGCTF.

With respect to this clonotype: One end of the junction does not line up with germline, which may come from a read error. The chain is built from TRBV12-3 or TRBV12-4 and TRBJ2-4; TRBD2 aligns across 11 bases. The J call may not be correct, given that the DNA end is closer to TRBJ2-7. This CDR3 region has 14 residues. CDR3 sequence: CTSTASGRLYEQYF. CDR3 nucleotides: TGTACCAGCACCGCTAGCGGGAGGCTTTACGAGCAGTACTTC.

The chain combines TRBV20-1 with TRBJ2-1, with TRBD2 identical over 7 bases. This CDR3 has 15 amino acids. Trimming took 0 bases from V and 7 from J; bases not matched to a gene: 9. CDR1 is DFQATT, CDR2 SNEGSKA, per germline (reference sequence). The CDR3 loop is CSARDHRGRGNEQFF. CDR3 DNA: TGCAGTGCTAGAGATCACCGCGGGAGAGGAAATGAGCAGTTCTTC.

This clonotype was picked up many times. The V gene is TRBV12-3 or TRBV12-4, the J gene TRBJ2-7; D is perhaps TRBD1 or TRBD2 (6 bases each). This CDR3 comprises 14 residues. Trimming stripped 4 bases from V and 3 bases from J, with 13 bases between. The CDR3, as DNA: TGTGCCAGCAGTTCAACAGGGACTGTCTACGAGCAGTACTTC. It codes for CASSSTGTVYEQYF.

The rearrangement links TRBV5-1 to TRBJ2-1, with 10 bases matching TRBD1. The V gene end was trimmed by 2 bases and the J gene end by 0 bases; junction bases not matched to a gene: 17. Germline V gene data show CDR1 as SGHRS and CDR2 as YFSETQ. The CDR3 is 21 residues long. CDR3 protein: CASSFPDTRDRGGLSYNEQFF. The CDR3, as DNA: TGCGCCAGCAGCTTCCCCGATACGAGGGACAGGGGAGGCCTCTCCTACAATGAGCAGTTCTTC.

The rearrangement joins TRBV12-3 or TRBV12-4 to TRBJ1-5, with 7 bases matching TRBD1. This CDR3 contains 15 residues. J gave up 1 base and V 5 bases, and 5 bases lay outside the gene matches. This CDR3 is CASSQRDSSNQPQHF. Written as DNA, the CDR3 is TGTGCCAGCAGTCAAAGGGACAGCAGCAATCAGCCCCAGCATTTT.

Many counts were recorded for this clonotype. The chain has TRBV28 and TRBJ2-7; 7 positions match TRBD1. The CDR3 loop spans 16 amino acids. The germline V gene has CDR1 MDHEN and CDR2 SYDVKM. The J segment lost 0 bases and the V segment lost 5 bases, leaving 10 bases of the junction unmatched. In DNA form, the CDR3 reads TGTGCCAGCAGTGCGATCACCCCAGGGGGCTCCTACGAGCAGTACTTC. Protein: CASSAITPGGSYEQYF.